One sample yielded the 18 T cell receptor beta chains listed below, sequenced in a study of control samples from healthy donors and cancer patients. Measured with immunoSEQ multiplex PCR; TCRdb has only the in-frame clones, and not every one. The sample carries 120,000 or so clones, roughly 94% recorded once. Sequences were obtained from blood. Source of these receptors: a man aged 25-45 years in good health.

The genes are TRBV5-1 and TRBJ2-5, with TRBD2 matching 13 bases. Germline loops: CDR1 SGHRS, CDR2 YFSETQ. CDR3 size: 17 residues. The V gene end was trimmed by 5 bases and the J gene end by 0 bases; junction bases not matched to a gene: 7. Here the CDR3 reads CASSFGGLAGDQETQYF. CDR3 coding DNA: TGCGCCAGCAGTTTTGGCGGACTAGCGGGGGACCAAGAGACCCAGTACTTC.

The CDR3 DNA sequence: TGCGCCAGCAGCCAAGATTGGCGTCCTGGGACTAGCTCCTACGAGCAGTACTTC. Translation: CASSQDWRPGTSSYEQYF. The chain couples TRBV4-3 to TRBJ2-7; 8 bases fit TRBD2. CDR1 is LGHNA and CDR2 is YSLEER in the germline V gene. J lost 0 bases, V lost 0 bases, and 10 bases had no gene match. The CDR3 has 18 residues.

The chain combines TRBV28 with TRBJ2-7, with 9 bases aligning to TRBD1. The CDR3 contains 15 residues. V was clipped by 4 bases and J by 2 bases; unmatched bases: 6. The germline CDR1 and CDR2 sequences are MDHEN and SYDVKM. For the CDR3, the DNA is TGTGCCAGCAGTTCGGCCGGGACAGGGACCTACGAGCAGTACTTC. This encodes CASSSAGTGTYEQYF.

V gene TRBV7-2 combines with J gene TRBJ2-7; D possibly corresponds to TRBD1 (6 bases). Germline CDR1 and CDR2: SGHTA and FQGNSA. This CDR3 comprises 13 residues. Trimming stripped 1 base from V and 9 bases from J, with 13 bases between. CDR3 sequence reads: CASSLGDTMGQYF. The CDR3, as DNA: TGTGCCAGCAGCTTAGGGGACACTATGGGGCAGTACTTC.

The V call is TRBV18, the J call TRBJ1-3; the D gene is possibly TRBD1 (5 bases). The CDR3 is made up of 14 amino acids. Germline CDR1 is KGHSH and CDR2 is LQKENI. Deletions cut 10 bases from V and 0 bases from J, with 13 bases between. The CDR3 DNA reads as TGTGCCACCGCCTCGGGGGTCTCTGGAAACACCATATATTTT. Its translation: CATASGVSGNTIYF.

This chain connects TRBV27 to TRBJ1-6; the D gene is possibly TRBD1 (5 bases). The germline gives CDR1 MNHEY, CDR2 SMNVEV (reference sequence). Trimming removed 7 bases at V and 7 bases at J, with 17 bases between. The CDR3 is made up of 15 amino acids. The CDR3 nucleotides read TGTGCCAGCAAGGTTGGGTTCGGGGCCAATTCACCCCTCCACTTT. Translating it yields CASKVGFGANSPLHF.

The rearrangement links TRBV25-1 to TRBJ1-2, with TRBD1 matching over 8 bases. Germline lookup yields CDR1 MGHDK and CDR2 SYGVNS. The CDR3 runs 15 residues. The trim removed 3 bases at V and 6 bases at J, leaving 9 bases unmatched. CDR3 DNA: TGTGCCAGCAGTGATCCCCGGACAGGGCGCCATGGCTACACCTTC. Encoded protein: CASSDPRTGRHGYTF.

This clone is a singleton in its sample. The chain has TRBV4-1 and TRBJ2-1; D remains unclear. CDR3 length: 16 residues. Germline loops: CDR1 MGHRA, CDR2 YSYEKL. V lost 0 bases and J lost 0, with 9 bases in between. The CDR3 here is CASSQDPPSSYNEQFF. DNA for the CDR3: TGCGCCAGCAGCCAAGATCCTCCGAGCTCCTACAATGAGCAGTTCTTC.

The chain recombines TRBV3-1 (or the pseudogene TRBV3-2) with TRBJ2-1; 9 positions agree with TRBD2. V dropped 1 base and J dropped 9; count of bases not matched to a gene: 7. The CDR3 runs 15 residues. CDR1 and CDR2 (germline): LGHDT, YNNKEL (reference sequence). The CDR3, as DNA: TGTGCCAGCAGCCAAGGGGCGGGGGGGCGGGCTGAGCAGTTCTTC. Residues: CASSQGAGGRAEQFF.

The chain carries TRBV5-4 and TRBJ2-5; no firm D call. This CDR3 has 14 amino acids. Looked up from germline, CDR1 is SGHNT and CDR2 is YYREEE (reference sequence). V gave up 3 bases and J gave up 2 bases, with 11 bases separating them. CDR3: CASSYLGAQETQYF. Here the CDR3 DNA reads TGTGCCAGCAGCTACTTAGGTGCGCAAGAGACCCAGTACTTC.

The chain uses TRBV6-2 or TRBV6-3 and TRBJ1-4, with 10 bases matching TRBD1. Trimming removed 2 bases from V and 7 bases from J; junction bases left unmatched: 1. The CDR3 loop spans 14 amino acids. Germline V lookup: CDR1 MNHEY, CDR2 SVGEGT. The CDR3 sequence is CASSYGTGVEKLFF. The CDR3 DNA sequence: TGTGCCAGCAGTTACGGGACAGGGGTTGAAAAACTGTTTTTT.

This chain joins TRBV2 and TRBJ1-5, with 8 bases lining up with TRBD1. Trimming took 7 bases from V and 7 from J; bases not matched to a gene: 9. The CDR3 runs 14 residues. CDR1 is SNHLY, CDR2 FYNNEI, per germline. In DNA, the CDR3 is TGTGCCAGCAAGACCGGACAGGGAGGCCAGCCCCAGCATTTT. Residues: CASKTGQGGQPQHF.

The chain employs TRBV6-6 and TRBJ1-6; D is undetermined. Germline CDR1 MNHNY, CDR2 SVGAGI (reference sequence). Trimming took off 5 bases at V and 7 bases at J, with 18 bases between the two ends. The CDR3 covers 16 residues. CDR3 in DNA: TGTGCCAGCAGTCAAAGCCGTCGGACTACAAATTCACCCCTCCACTTT. Protein sequence: CASSQSRRTTNSPLHF.

To note about this clone: The same CDR3 also results from other DNA sequences found in this sample. The gene calls are TRBV7-2 and TRBJ1-3; no clear D. With 5 bases removed from V and 4 bases from J, the gap between germline ends came to 6 bases. The germline V gene has CDR1 SGHTA and CDR2 FQGNSA. The CDR3 is 12 amino acids. The CDR3 sequence is CASSRTGNTIYF. The CDR3 DNA reads as TGTGCCAGCAGCCGGACGGGAAACACCATATATTTT.

The V and J genes are TRBV7-8 and TRBJ2-3; D gene unclear. Germline-derived CDR1 and CDR2 are SGHVS and FQNEAQ. This CDR3 is 13 amino acids long. Trimming removed 1 base from V and 6 bases from J, with 8 bases in between. This CDR3 is CASSLGTVDTQYF. CDR3 DNA: TGTGCCAGCAGCTTAGGGACCGTCGATACGCAGTATTTT.

CDR3 nucleotide sequence: TGTGCCAGCAGCGTCTCCAGGGCGGGGGCGAACACTGAAGCTTTCTTT. It codes for CASSVSRAGANTEAFF. The chain links TRBV7-9 to TRBJ1-1; a weak D match, TRBD1 (6 bases). CDR1 is SEHNR, CDR2 FQNEAQ, per germline (reference sequence). V lost 5 bases and J lost 1, with 17 bases in between. CDR3 length: 16 residues. Filled out from reference TRBV7-9 and TRBJ1-1, the complete variable domain reads DTGVSQNPRHKITKRGQNVTFRCDPISEHNRLYWYRQTLGQGPEFLTYFQNEAQLEKSRLLSDRFSAERPKGSFSTLEIQRTEQGDSAMYLCASSVSRAGANTEAFFGQGTRLTVV.

CDR3 nucleotide sequence: TGTGCCGGTAGCGGGGCTGTCACAGATACGCAGTATTTT. Translating it yields CAGSGAVTDTQYF. The chain links TRBV30 to TRBJ2-3; 8 bases line up with TRBD2. Unmatched junction bases numbered 6, after V lost 8 bases and J lost 2 bases. The V gene's germline CDR1 is GTSNPN and CDR2 SVGIG (reference sequence). This CDR3 spans 13 amino acids.

The rearrangement joins TRBV6-1 to TRBJ2-5; 11 positions match TRBD2. Trimming took 3 bases from V and 6 from J; bases not matched to a gene: 9. The CDR3 extends over 16 amino acids. CDR1 and CDR2 from the germline V gene are MNHNS and SASEGT. CDR3 nucleotides: TGTGCCAGCAGTGATATAACTAGCGGGGGCTCGAAGACCCAGTACTTC. Protein product: CASSDITSGGSKTQYF.